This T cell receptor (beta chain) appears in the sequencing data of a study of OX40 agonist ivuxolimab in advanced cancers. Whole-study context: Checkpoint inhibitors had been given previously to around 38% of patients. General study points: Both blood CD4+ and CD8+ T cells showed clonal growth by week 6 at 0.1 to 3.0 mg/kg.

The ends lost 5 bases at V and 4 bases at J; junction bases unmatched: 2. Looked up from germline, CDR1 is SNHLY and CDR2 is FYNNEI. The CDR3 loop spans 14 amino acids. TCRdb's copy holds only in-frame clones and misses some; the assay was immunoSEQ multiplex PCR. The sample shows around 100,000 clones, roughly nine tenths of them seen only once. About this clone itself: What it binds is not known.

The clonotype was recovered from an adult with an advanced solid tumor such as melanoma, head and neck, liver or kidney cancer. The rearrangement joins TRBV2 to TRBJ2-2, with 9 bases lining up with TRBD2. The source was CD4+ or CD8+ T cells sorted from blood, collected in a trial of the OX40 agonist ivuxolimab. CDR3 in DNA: TGTGCCAGCAGTAGACTAGCGGTCACCGGGGAGCTGTTTTTT. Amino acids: CASSRLAVTGELFF.